Below are 14 T cell receptor beta chains sequenced from a single sample in a study of naive and memory T cell subsets. The beta constant-region primer was an equimolar mix of two oligonucleotides covering TRBC1 and TRBC2. Four rounds of PCR amplified the ligated cDNA using nested alpha and beta constant-region primers plus SP2. Via MiXCR, TCRdb re-called the UMI-ligation and nested PCR reads, giving one row per CDR3 protein. The sample has some 83,000 distinct CDR3 sequences, over 8.5% seen once. Material: naive CD8+ T cells from blood. Receptor source: a human donor in good health.

This clonotype appeared a few times. The rearrangement links TRBV13 to TRBJ2-3, with TRBD2 as a possible D gene (7 bases). Trimming cost V 1 base and J 4 bases, with 27 bases left between them. Germline V lookup: CDR1 PRHDT, CDR2 FYEKMQ (reference sequence). CDR3 length: 20 amino acids. The CDR3 sequence is CASSLEGGGDPTPGADTQYF. In nucleotides, the CDR3 is TGTGCCAGCAGCTTAGAGGGGGGGGGCGACCCAACTCCGGGCGCAGATACGCAGTATTTT. Based on the CDR3 plus reference TRBV13 and TRBJ2-3, the full variable domain is AAGVIQSPRHLIKEKRETATLKCYPIPRHDTVYWYQQGPGQDPQFLISFYEKMQSDKGSIPDRFSAQQFSDYHSELNMSSLELGDSALYFCASSLEGGGDPTPGADTQYFGPGTRLTVL.

In its sample, this clonotype was seen many times. V gene TRBV5-5 combines with J gene TRBJ1-2, with 7 nucleotides matching TRBD1. Germline V gene lookup returns CDR1 SGHKS and CDR2 YYEKEE (reference sequence). The CDR3 has 16 amino acids. Trimming cost V 4 bases and J 2 bases; bases outside gene matches: 11. The CDR3 DNA sequence: TGTGCCAGCAGCGCTACGCACAGGGGAAGAAACTATGGCTACACCTTC. Its translation is CASSATHRGRNYGYTF.

This clonotype was counted between two and nine times. The J gene is TRBJ2-7, the V gene TRBV14, with D tentatively TRBD1 (5 bases). This CDR3 is 13 amino acids long. Germline loops: CDR1 SGHDN, CDR2 FVKESK. V was pared by 3 bases and J by 5 bases, with 11 bases between. The CDR3 is CASSHLRAHEQYF. CDR3 sequence (DNA): TGTGCCAGCAGCCACCTCAGGGCCCACGAGCAGTACTTC.

The chain is built from TRBV7-6 and TRBJ1-3; D is unresolved. The CDR3 contains 14 residues. Germline CDR1 is SGHVS and CDR2 is FNYEAQ. Trimming removed 3 bases at V and 0 bases at J, with 6 bases between. CDR3 sequence reads: CASSFGDSGNTIYF. DNA of the CDR3: TGTGCCAGCAGCTTTGGGGACTCTGGAAACACCATATATTTT.

There are a few counts of this clonotype. This chain links TRBV6-5 with TRBJ1-5; D remains unclear. The CDR3 extends over 15 amino acids. V shed 5 bases and J shed 1 base, with 12 bases lying between them. In germline, CDR1 is MNHEY, CDR2 SVGAGI. This CDR3 is CASSPLPGSNQPQHF. The CDR3 DNA sequence: TGTGCCAGCAGTCCACTTCCAGGCAGCAATCAGCCCCAGCATTTT.

This clonotype was observed many times. The chain combines TRBV20-1 with TRBJ2-7, with 8 bases matching TRBD1. J lost 2 bases, V lost 4 bases, and 4 bases had no gene match. The CDR3 spans 13 residues. Germline CDR1 is DFQATT and CDR2 is SNEGSKA (reference sequence). The CDR3: CSATRTGTYEQYF. Here the CDR3 DNA reads TGCAGTGCTACCAGGACAGGGACCTACGAGCAGTACTTC.

In this sample, this clonotype turned up many times. This chain uses TRBV7-9 with TRBJ1-2, with TRBD1 matching over 8 bases. The CDR3 is 14 residues long. Germline trimming cut 3 bases from V and 3 bases from J; bases unmatched to any gene: 3. Germline CDR1 and CDR2: SEHNR and FQNEAQ (reference sequence). This CDR3 is CASSLGTGDYGYTF. The CDR3 coding sequence is TGTGCCAGCAGCTTGGGGACAGGCGACTATGGCTACACCTTC.

The CDR3 loop reads CASSLAGGPAKNIQYF. The DNA of the CDR3 is TGTGCCAGCAGCTTGGCCGGAGGGCCGGCCAAAAACATTCAGTACTTC. V is TRBV5-5 and J is TRBJ2-4; D is possibly TRBD2 (6 bases). The V end was cut by 0 bases, the J end by 1 base, with 11 bases between. Germline CDR1 and CDR2: SGHKS and YYEKEE (reference sequence). The CDR3 contains 16 residues. The full variable domain, rest sourced from reference TRBV5-5 and TRBJ2-4, is DAGVTQSPTHLIKTRGQQVTLRCSPISGHKSVSWYQQVLGQGPQFIFQYYEKEERGRGNFPDRFSARQFPNYSSELNVNALLLGDSALYLCASSLAGGPAKNIQYFGAGTRLSVL.

This CDR3 reads CASSRVQGADETQYF. CDR3 coding DNA: TGCGCCAGCAGCCGCGTACAGGGGGCTGATGAGACCCAGTACTTC. The chain joins TRBV4-3 to TRBJ2-5; the match to TRBD1 covers 9 bases. Trimming cost V 4 bases and J 5 bases; bases outside gene matches: 8. Germline-derived CDR1 and CDR2 are LGHNA and YSLEER. The CDR3 is 15 amino acids.

This clonotype was found many times. The gene calls are TRBV20-1 and TRBJ2-2; 7 bases map to TRBD2. Trimming cost V 5 bases and J 1 base; bases outside gene matches: 4. The CDR3 sequence is 14 residues long. Germline CDR1 and CDR2: DFQATT and SNEGSKA (reference sequence). CDR3 in amino acids: CSAAQRENTGELFF. Here the CDR3 DNA reads TGCAGTGCTGCACAGCGGGAGAACACCGGGGAGCTGTTTTTT.

The CDR3 region is CASGEGTDQETQYF. The DNA for the CDR3 is TGTGCTAGTGGGGAGGGGACAGATCAAGAGACCCAGTACTTC. The J gene is TRBJ2-5, the V gene TRBV12-5; TRBD1 might be the D (7 bases). The CDR3 has 14 residues. V was cut by 6 bases and J by 2 bases, with 13 bases left in between. Germline assignment: CDR1 LGHNT and CDR2 FRNRAP.

A few counts support this clonotype. The chain employs TRBV7-9 and TRBJ2-1; D is undetermined. With 5 bases removed from V and 5 bases from J, the gap between germline ends came to 7 bases. The germline V gene has CDR1 SEHNR and CDR2 FQNEAQ (reference sequence). This CDR3 spans 12 amino acids. DNA for the CDR3: TGTGCCAGCAGCCGAGAACACAATGAGCAGTTCTTC. Protein: CASSREHNEQFF.

Only a few counts were recorded for this clonotype. The genes are TRBV7-9 and TRBJ1-6; D is undetermined. The V gene's germline CDR1 is SEHNR and CDR2 FQNEAQ (reference sequence). Trimming removed 1 base at V and 8 bases at J, with 9 bases between. This CDR3 region has 14 residues. This chain's CDR3 is CASSLGRSDSPLHF. The CDR3 region has the DNA TGTGCCAGCAGCTTAGGCAGGAGTGATTCACCCCTCCACTTT.

This clonotype has a handful of counts. The chain uses TRBV7-8 and TRBJ2-7, with unresolved D. Trimming took off 5 bases at V and 5 bases at J, with 16 bases between the two ends. The CDR3 is 14 residues long. The germline V gene has CDR1 SGHVS and CDR2 FQNEAQ. The CDR3 DNA is TGTGCCAGCAGCCCCCAAGAAGGTTGGGACGAGCAGTACTTC. It specifies CASSPQEGWDEQYF.